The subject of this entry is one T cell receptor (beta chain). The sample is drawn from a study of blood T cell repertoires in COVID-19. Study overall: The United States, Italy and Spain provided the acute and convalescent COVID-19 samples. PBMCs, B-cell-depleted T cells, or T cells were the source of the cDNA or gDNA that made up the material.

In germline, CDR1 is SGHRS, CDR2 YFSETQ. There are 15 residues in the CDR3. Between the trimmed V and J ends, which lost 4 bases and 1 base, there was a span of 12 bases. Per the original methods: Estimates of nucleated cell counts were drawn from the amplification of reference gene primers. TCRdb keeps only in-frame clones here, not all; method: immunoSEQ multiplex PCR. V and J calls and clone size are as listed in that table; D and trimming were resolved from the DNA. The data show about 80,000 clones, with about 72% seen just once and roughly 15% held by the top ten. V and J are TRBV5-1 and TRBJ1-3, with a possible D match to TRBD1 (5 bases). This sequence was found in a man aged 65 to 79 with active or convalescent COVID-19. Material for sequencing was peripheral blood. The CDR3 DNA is TGCGCCAGCAGCGGAGGGGAAGCATCTGGAAACACCATATATTTT. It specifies CASSGGEASGNTIYF.